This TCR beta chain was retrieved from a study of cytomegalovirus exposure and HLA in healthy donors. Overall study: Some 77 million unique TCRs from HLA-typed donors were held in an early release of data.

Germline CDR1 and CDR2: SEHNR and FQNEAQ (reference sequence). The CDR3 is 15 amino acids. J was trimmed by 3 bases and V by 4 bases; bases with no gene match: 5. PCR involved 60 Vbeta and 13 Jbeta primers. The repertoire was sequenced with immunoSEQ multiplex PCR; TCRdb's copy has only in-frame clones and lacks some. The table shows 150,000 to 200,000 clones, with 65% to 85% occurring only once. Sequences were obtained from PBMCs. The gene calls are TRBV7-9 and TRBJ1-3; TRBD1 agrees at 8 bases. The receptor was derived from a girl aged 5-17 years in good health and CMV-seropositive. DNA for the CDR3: TGTGCCAGCAGCTCGCGGACAGGGTATGGAAACACCATATATTTT. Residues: CASSSRTGYGNTIYF.